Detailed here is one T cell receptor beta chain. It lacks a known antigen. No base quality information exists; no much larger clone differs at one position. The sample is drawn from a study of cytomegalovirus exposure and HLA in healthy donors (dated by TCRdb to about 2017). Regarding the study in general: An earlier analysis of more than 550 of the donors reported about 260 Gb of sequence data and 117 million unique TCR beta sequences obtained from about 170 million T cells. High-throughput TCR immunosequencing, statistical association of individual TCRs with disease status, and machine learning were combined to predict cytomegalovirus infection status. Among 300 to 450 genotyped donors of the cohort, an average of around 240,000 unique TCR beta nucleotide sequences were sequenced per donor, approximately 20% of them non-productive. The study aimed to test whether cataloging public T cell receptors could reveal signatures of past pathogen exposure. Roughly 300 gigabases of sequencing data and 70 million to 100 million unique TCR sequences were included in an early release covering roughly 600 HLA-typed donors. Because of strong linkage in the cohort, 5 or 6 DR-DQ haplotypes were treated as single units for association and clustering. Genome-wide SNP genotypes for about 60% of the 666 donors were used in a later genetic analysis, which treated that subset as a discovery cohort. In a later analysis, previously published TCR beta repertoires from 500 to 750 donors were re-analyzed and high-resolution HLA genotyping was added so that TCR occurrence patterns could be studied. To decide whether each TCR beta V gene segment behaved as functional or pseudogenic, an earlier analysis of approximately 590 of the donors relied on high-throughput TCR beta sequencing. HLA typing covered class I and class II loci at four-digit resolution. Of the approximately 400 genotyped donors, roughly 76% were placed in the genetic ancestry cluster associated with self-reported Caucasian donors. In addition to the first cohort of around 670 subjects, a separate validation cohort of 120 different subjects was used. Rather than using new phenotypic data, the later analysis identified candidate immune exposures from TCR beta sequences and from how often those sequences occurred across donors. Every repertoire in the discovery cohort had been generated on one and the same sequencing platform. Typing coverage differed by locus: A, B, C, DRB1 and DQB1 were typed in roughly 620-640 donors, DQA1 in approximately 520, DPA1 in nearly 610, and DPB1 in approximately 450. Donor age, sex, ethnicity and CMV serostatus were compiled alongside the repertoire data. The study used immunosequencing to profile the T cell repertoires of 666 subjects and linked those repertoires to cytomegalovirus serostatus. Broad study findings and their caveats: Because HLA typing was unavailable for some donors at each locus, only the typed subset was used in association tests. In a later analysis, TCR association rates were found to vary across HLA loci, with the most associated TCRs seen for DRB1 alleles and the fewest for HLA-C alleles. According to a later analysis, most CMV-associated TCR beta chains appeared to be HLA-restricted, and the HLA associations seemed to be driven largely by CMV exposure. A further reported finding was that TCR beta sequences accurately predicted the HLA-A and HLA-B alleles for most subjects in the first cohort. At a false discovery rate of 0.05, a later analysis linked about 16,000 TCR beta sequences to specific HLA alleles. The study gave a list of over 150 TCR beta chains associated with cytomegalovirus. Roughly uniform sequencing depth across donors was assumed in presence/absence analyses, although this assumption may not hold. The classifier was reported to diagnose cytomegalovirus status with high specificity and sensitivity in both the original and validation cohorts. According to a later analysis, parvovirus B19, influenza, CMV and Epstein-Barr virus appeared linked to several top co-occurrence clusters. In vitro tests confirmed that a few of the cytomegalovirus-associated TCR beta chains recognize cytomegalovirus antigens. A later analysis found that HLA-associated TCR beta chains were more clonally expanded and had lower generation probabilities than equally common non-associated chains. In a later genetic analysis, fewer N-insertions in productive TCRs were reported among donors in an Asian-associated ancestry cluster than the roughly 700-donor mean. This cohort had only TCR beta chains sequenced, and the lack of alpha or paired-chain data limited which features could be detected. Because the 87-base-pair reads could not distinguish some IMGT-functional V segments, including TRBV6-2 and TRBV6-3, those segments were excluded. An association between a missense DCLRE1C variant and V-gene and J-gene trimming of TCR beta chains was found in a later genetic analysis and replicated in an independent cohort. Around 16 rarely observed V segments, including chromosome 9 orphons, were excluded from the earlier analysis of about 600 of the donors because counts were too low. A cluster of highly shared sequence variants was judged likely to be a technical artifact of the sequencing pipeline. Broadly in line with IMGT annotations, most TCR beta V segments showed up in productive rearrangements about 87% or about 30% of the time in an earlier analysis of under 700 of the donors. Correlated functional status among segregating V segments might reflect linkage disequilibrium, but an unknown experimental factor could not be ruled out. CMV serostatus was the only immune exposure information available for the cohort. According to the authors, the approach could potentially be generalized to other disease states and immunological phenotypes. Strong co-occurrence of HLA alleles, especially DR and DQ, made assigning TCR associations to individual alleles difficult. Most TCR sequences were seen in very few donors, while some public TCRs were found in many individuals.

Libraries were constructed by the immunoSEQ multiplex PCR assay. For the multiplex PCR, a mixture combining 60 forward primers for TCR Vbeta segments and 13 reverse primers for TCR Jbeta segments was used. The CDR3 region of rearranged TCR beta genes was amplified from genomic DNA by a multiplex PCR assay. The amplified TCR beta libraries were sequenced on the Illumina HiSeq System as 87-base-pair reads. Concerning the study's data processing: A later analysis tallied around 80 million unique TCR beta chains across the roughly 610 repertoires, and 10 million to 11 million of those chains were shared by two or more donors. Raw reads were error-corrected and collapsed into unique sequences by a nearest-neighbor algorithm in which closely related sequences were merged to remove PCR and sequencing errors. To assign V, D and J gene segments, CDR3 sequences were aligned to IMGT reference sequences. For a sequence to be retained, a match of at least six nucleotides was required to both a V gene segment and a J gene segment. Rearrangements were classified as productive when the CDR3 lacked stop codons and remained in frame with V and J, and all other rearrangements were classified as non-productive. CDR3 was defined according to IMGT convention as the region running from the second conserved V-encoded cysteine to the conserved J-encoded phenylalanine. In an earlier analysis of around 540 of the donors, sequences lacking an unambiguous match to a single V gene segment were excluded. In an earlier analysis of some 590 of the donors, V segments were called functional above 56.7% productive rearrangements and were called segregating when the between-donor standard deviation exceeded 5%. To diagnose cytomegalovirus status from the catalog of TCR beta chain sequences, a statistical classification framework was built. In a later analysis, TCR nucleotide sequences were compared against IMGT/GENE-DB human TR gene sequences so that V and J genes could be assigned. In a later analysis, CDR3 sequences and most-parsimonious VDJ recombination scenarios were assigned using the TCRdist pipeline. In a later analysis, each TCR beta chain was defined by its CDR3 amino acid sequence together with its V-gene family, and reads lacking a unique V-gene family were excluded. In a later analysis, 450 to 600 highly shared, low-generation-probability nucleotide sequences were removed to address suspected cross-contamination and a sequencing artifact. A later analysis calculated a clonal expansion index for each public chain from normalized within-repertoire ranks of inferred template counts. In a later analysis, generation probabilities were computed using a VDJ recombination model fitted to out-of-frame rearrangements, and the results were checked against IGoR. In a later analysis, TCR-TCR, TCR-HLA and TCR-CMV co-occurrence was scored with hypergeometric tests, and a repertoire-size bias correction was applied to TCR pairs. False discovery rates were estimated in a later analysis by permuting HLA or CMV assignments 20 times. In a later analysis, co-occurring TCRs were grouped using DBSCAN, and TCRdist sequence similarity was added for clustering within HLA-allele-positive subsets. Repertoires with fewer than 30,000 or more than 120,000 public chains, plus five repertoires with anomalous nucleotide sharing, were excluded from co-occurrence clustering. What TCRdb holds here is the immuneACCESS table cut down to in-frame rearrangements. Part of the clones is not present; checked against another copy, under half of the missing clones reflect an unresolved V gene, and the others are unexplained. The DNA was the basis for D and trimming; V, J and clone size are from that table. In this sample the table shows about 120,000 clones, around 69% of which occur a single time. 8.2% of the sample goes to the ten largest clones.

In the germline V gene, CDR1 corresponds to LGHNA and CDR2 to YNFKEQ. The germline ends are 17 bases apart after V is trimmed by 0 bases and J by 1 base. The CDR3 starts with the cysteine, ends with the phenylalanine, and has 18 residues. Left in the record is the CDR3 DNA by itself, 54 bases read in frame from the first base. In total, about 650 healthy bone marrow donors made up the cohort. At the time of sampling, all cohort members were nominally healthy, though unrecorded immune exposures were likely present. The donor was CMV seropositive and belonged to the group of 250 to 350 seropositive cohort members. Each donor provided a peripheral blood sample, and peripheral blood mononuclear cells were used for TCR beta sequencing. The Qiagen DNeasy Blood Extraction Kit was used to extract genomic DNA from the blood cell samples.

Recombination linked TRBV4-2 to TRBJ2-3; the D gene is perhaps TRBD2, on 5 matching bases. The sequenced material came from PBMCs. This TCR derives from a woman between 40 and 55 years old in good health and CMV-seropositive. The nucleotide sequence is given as TGTGCCAGCAGCCAAGATCAGGCCGGCGGGTCCCGCACAGATACGCAGTATTTT. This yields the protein CASSQDQAGGSRTDTQYF.